A single T cell receptor beta chain is shown here with its context. This clone has more than one count but fewer than ten. Its specific antigen is unknown. No much larger clone is present one base from it, and per-base qualities are unavailable. To identify antigen-specific CD4+ T cell clonotypes by their expansion, the ViraFEST assay first stimulated PBMC with viral peptide pools and then applied TCR sequencing. After around ten days of culture, CD4+ T cells were isolated with the EasySep CD4+ T cell isolation kit. Healthy vaccine recipients had no prior SARS-CoV-2 infection, confirmed by negative nucleocapsid antibodies before and after vaccination. Roughly 1.9 million PBMC per well were cultured with approximately 10 ug/ml peptides in IMDM containing 5% human AB serum, around 10 IU/ml IL-2 and gentamicin. Half of the culture medium was replaced with fresh IL-2-containing medium on days 3 and 7. Unless noted otherwise, every peptide stimulation condition was grown in triplicate wells. PBMC were separated from whole blood using Ficoll-Paque Plus gradient centrifugation and were then either cryopreserved at -140C or used fresh. The spike proteins of SARS-CoV-2 and of the common cold coronaviruses HCoV-NL63, HCoV-OC43 and HCoV-229E were spanned by overlapping peptide pools. The QIAamp micro DNA kit was used to extract genomic DNA from the cultured CD4+ T cells.

This sample is drawn from a study of vaccination effects on CD4 cells after COVID-19 (dated by TCRdb to the early 2020s). Broadly, across the study: Two doses of either the BNT162b2 or the mRNA-1273 mRNA SARS-CoV-2 vaccine were administered to participants. In both COVID-19 convalescent patients and infection-naive vaccine recipients, the study compared SARS-CoV-2 spike-specific CD4+ TCR repertoires from before mRNA vaccination with those from after it. Altogether, 10 COVID-19 convalescent patients and several SARS-CoV-2-naive healthy vaccine recipients made up the full study. The Oncomine TCR Beta short-read assay on an Illumina iSeq 100 was used to sequence cultures from other donors in the study. What the work shows at the level of the full study, not this receptor alone: At late post-vaccination timepoints, both infection-induced and vaccine-induced clones showed marked clonal contraction, consistent with waning T cell responses. Only a small number of convalescent patients were included, and no early post-infection timepoints were available, which limited the study. Among healthy vaccine recipients, nearly all vaccine-induced clones were SARS-CoV-2 mono-reactive, and just 1 of 255 was cross-reactive with common cold coronaviruses.

The library was generated by the immunoSEQ multiplex PCR assay. DNA from the cultured, isolated CD4+ T cells was subjected to TCR beta CDR3 sequencing. As for the original processing: Non-productive TCR sequences were removed and reads were trimmed to the CDR3 region, keeping CDR3s of at least 7 amino acids. The MANAFEST web app was used to pick out antigen-specific clonotypes by comparing their expansion in peptide wells with that in reference cultures. For clones to be considered positive, expansion at FDR<0.05 versus reference and all other wells, an odds ratio above 5, and a frequency above 0.1% in two replicate wells were required. Cross-reactive clonotypes were defined as significantly expanded in SARS-CoV-2 spike wells and in at least one common cold coronavirus spike condition. Levenshtein distance calculated with the stringdist R package was used to assess CDR3 similarity, and unrooted trees were constructed with ape in R 3.6.1. As stored in TCRdb, this immuneACCESS dataset retains in-frame rearrangements with V and J assigned. A fraction of the clones does not appear; measured against another copy, unresolved V genes explain less than half of the discrepancy, and the remainder lacks a known reason. The D gene and trimming were derived from the DNA, and the V and J assignments and clone size from that table. Present in this sample are some 25,000 clones, 60% to 85% of which were seen just once. The ten largest clones take up under 15% of the sample.

The CDR3 starts with the cysteine, ends with the phenylalanine, and has 13 residues. Only the CDR3 DNA stays, 39 bases, in frame from base 1. According to the germline V gene (reference sequence), CDR1 reads MNHNY and CDR2 reads SVGAGI. After removal of 7 bases from V and 3 bases from J, the junction retains 4 bases not matched to a gene. The sequences come from CD4+ T cells from PBMCs cultured with HCoV-OC43 spike peptides, collected before COVID-19 vaccination. The meaning of the sample's cell subset or site label: HCoV-OC43 spike overlapping peptide pool stimulation. The chain joins TRBV6-6 to TRBJ1-2; 8 central bases correspond to TRBD1. This receptor was identified in a human donor who received a COVID-19 vaccine. The sequenced DNA: TGTGCCAGCAACTTGGACAGGGACTATGGCTACACCTTC. It encodes CASNLDRDYGYTF.